This TCR beta chain originates from a study of T cell responses to AZD1222 COVID-19 vaccine. CDR1 LNHDA and CDR2 SQIVND come from the germline V gene (reference sequence). The CDR3 runs 15 residues. Trimming removed 7 bases from V and 3 bases from J, with 16 bases in between. Method: immunoSEQ multiplex PCR; TCRdb's copy keeps in-frame clones and lacks some. Counted here are around 150,000 clones, 75% to 95% occurring once; the ten biggest clones make up around 3.1%. This clone has only a few counts. The chain carries TRBV19 and TRBJ1-5, with D uncertain. The clonotype was recovered from an adult who received the AZD1222 COVID-19 vaccine. Sequencing was performed on peripheral blood, taken 28 days after the second AZD1222 dose. The CDR3 sequence: CASTMYMAFNQPQHF. CDR3 sequence (DNA): TGTGCCAGTACCATGTATATGGCGTTCAATCAGCCCCAGCATTTT.